Below, 31 T cell receptor beta chains from the same sample are listed, as sequenced in a study of T cell repertoires in cytomegalovirus infection. The antigens for these receptors are not known. From the reads, TCRdb called clonotypes with MiXCR, one entry per CDR3 protein. The sample includes a few hundred thousand distinct CDR3 sequences, around a third seen only once; the top ten take roughly 17%. This material consisted of cultured PBMCs, taken from culture after CMV antigen stimulation. All receptors come from a human donor in good health (CMV status not recorded). Some clones in this sample may be carry-over from other donors' samples.

The sample holds a few counts of this clonotype. The chain combines TRBV28 with TRBJ2-2; the D gene is possibly TRBD2 (5 bases). Between the trimmed V and J ends, which lost 3 bases and 4 bases, there was a span of 18 bases. The V gene's germline CDR1 is MDHEN and CDR2 SYDVKM. CDR3 length: 17 amino acids. The CDR3 DNA reads TGTGCCAGCAGTTTGGGGTTTGGGGAGTTGAGCACCGGGGAGCTGTTTTTT. Protein: CASSLGFGELSTGELFF.

The chain joins TRBV5-6 to TRBJ2-4, with 9 nucleotides matching TRBD1. Looked up from germline, CDR1 is SGHDT and CDR2 is YYEEEE. The CDR3 is 15 amino acids. With V trimmed by 4 bases and J by 2 bases, 4 bases remained unmatched. The CDR3, as DNA: TGTGCCAGCAGCACAGGACAGGGGACCAAAAACATTCAGTACTTC. Translation: CASSTGQGTKNIQYF.

About this clonotype itself: This could be a read error, since a much larger clone is one nucleotide away. V usage is TRBV29-1 and J usage is TRBJ2-5, with 9 bases that match TRBD2. V shed 3 bases and J 3 bases; nucleotides not matched to a gene: 2. This CDR3 has 13 residues. Germline V gene sequence: CDR1 SQVTM, CDR2 ANQGSEA. CDR3 in amino acids: CSVEASGKETQYF. The CDR3 nucleotides read TGCAGCGTTGAGGCTAGCGGGAAAGAGACCCAGTACTTC.

In this sample, this clonotype turned up a few times. V is TRBV7-8 and J is TRBJ2-3, with D uncertain. Germline CDR1 is SGHVS and CDR2 is FQNEAQ. V was clipped by 5 bases and J by 3 bases, with 9 bases between them. The CDR3 sequence is 13 residues long. The CDR3 nucleotides read TGTGCCAGCAGCGCCTACTTGACAGATACGCAGTATTTT. Encoded protein: CASSAYLTDTQYF.

This clonotype was detected a few times. The rearrangement uses TRBV7-2 and TRBJ2-1, with 10 nucleotides matching TRBD2. V shed 1 base, J shed 7 bases, and the junction held 10 bases outside the gene matches. Germline V gene sequence: CDR1 SGHTA, CDR2 FQGNSA. CDR3 length: 17 residues. The CDR3 region is CASSLVSGAGGPNEQFF. CDR3 DNA sequence: TGTGCCAGCAGCTTAGTAAGCGGAGCGGGAGGGCCAAATGAGCAGTTCTTC.

This clonotype was seen repeatedly, ten times or more. The chain has TRBV4-1 and TRBJ2-5; weak D call: TRBD1 (5 bases). From germline, CDR1 is MGHRA and CDR2 YSYEKL. CDR3 length equals 15 residues. Trimming pared 4 bases from V and 7 bases from J, leaving 19 bases between. CDR3 sequence (DNA): TGCGCCAGCAGCCTCTCAGGCAGGGATAGGGGGACCCAGTACTTC. It is translated as CASSLSGRDRGTQYF.

This clonotype was found a few times. The J gene is TRBJ2-1, the V gene TRBV6-5; 7 nucleotides agree with TRBD2. V shed 2 bases and J 7 bases; nucleotides not matched to a gene: 8. The CDR3 sequence is 15 residues long. Per germline, CDR1 MNHEY and CDR2 SVGAGI. The CDR3 loop is CASSYGREHGNEQFF. The CDR3 DNA reads TGTGCCAGCAGTTACGGGCGGGAGCACGGGAATGAGCAGTTCTTC.

In this sample, this clonotype turned up a few times. This rearrangement joins TRBV12-3 or TRBV12-4 to TRBJ1-1; D possibly corresponds to TRBD1 (5 bases). This CDR3 contains 11 residues. The germline V and J ends were trimmed by 7 bases and 8 bases, with 11 bases remaining between them. The CDR3 spells CASTLGPEAFF. Written as DNA, the CDR3 is TGTGCCAGCACCCTGGGACCGGAAGCTTTCTTT.

The rearrangement uses TRBV12-3 or TRBV12-4 and TRBJ1-2, with 8 bases matching TRBD1. The V segment lost 2 bases and the J segment 8 bases; nucleotides outside the gene matches: 10. The CDR3 sequence is 15 residues long. The CDR3 region has the DNA TGTGCCAGCAGTTTACCCACTGGACAGGGACACGGCTACACCTTC. This sequence encodes CASSLPTGQGHGYTF.

This clonotype turned up a few times. The genes are TRBV7-6 and TRBJ2-6; 13 bases fit TRBD2. The V gene's germline CDR1 is SGHVS and CDR2 FNYEAQ. The CDR3 has 20 residues. V lost 5 bases and J lost 3; bases outside the gene matches: 13. This CDR3 reads CASSPSKGLAGDGGANVLTF. CDR3 coding DNA: TGTGCCAGCAGCCCAAGCAAAGGACTAGCGGGAGATGGTGGGGCCAACGTCCTGACTTTC.

This sequence joins TRBV6-1 and TRBJ1-5; unclear D gene. This CDR3 is 14 amino acids long. Germline V gene data show CDR1 as MNHNS and CDR2 as SASEGT. The V and J ends lost 0 bases and 9 bases respectively, with 12 bases between them. This CDR3 reads CASSEALAATPQHF. As DNA, the CDR3 is TGTGCCAGCAGTGAAGCGTTGGCAGCAACGCCCCAGCATTTT.

The chain recombines TRBV19 with TRBJ1-4, with a possible D match to TRBD1 (6 bases). Trimming took 5 bases from V and 3 from J, leaving 10 bases between them. The germline gives CDR1 LNHDA, CDR2 SQIVND (reference sequence). This CDR3 is 14 amino acids long. For the CDR3, the DNA is TGTGCCAGTAGTGGGGGGGCGGCTAATGAAAAACTGTTTTTT. Residues: CASSGGAANEKLFF.

This chain uses TRBV19 with TRBJ2-6; D remains unclear. Germline V lookup: CDR1 LNHDA, CDR2 SQIVND (reference sequence). This CDR3 spans 16 amino acids. V lost 0 bases to trimming and J lost 0 bases, with 6 bases between them. CDR3 nucleotide sequence: TGTGCCAGTAGTATAGATGAGTTCTCTGGGGCCAACGTCCTGACTTTC. This sequence encodes CASSIDEFSGANVLTF.

V and J are TRBV7-2 and TRBJ1-2; 8 bases are shared with TRBD1. Trimming cost V 4 bases and J 4 bases; bases outside gene matches: 8. The germline V gene encodes CDR1 SGHTA and CDR2 FQGNSA. The CDR3 covers 15 residues. The CDR3 here is CASSSDRAGAYGYTF. CDR3 DNA: TGTGCCAGCAGCTCGGACAGGGCGGGGGCCTATGGCTACACCTTC.

CDR3 sequence (DNA): TGTGCCAGCAGCGCTTGGGACTCTGGAAACACCATATATTTT. Its protein is CASSAWDSGNTIYF. The chain has TRBV7-4 and TRBJ1-3, with D uncertain. Germline CDR1 reads SGHVT; CDR2 reads SQSDAQ. CDR3 length equals 14 residues. The ends were cut back, 5 bases at V and 0 bases at J, with 8 bases in the middle.

This chain uses TRBV19 with TRBJ2-5; D is uncertain. CDR3 size: 13 residues. V was cut by 3 bases and J by 3 bases, with 8 bases left in between. Germline V gene sequence: CDR1 LNHDA, CDR2 SQIVND (reference sequence). Here the CDR3 reads CASSIIDEETQYF. Here the CDR3 DNA reads TGTGCCAGTAGTATCATCGATGAAGAGACCCAGTACTTC.

This clonotype has just a few counts. This sequence joins TRBV18 and TRBJ2-7, with TRBD2 identical over 15 bases. V lost 1 base and J lost 4; bases outside the gene matches: 5. There are 17 residues in the CDR3. Germline lookup yields CDR1 KGHSH and CDR2 LQKENI. CDR3 coding DNA: TGTGCCAGCTCACCACTGAGGACTAGCGGGAGGGTGTACGAGCAGTACTTC. Its protein product is CASSPLRTSGRVYEQYF.

Here the CDR3 DNA reads TGTGCCAGCAGTTACTTATCGGGTGGGGACGGGGAGCTGTTTTTT. Translated: CASSYLSGGDGELFF. The chain carries TRBV6-5 and TRBJ2-2, with D unresolved. The germline gives CDR1 MNHEY, CDR2 SVGAGI. CDR3 size: 15 residues. The ends were cut back, 1 base at V and 7 bases at J, with 13 bases in the middle.

The rearrangement links TRBV6-2 or TRBV6-3 to TRBJ2-1; TRBD2 might be the D (5 bases). Germline CDR1 MNHEY, CDR2 SVGEGT. This CDR3 region has 16 residues. V was shortened by 6 bases and J by 1 base, with 16 bases between the two germline ends. CDR3 coding DNA: TGTGCCAGCAGGGCGGGTCAAGATGAATCCTACAATGAGCAGTTCTTC. Residues: CASRAGQDESYNEQFF.

This clonotype was seen only a few times. V gene TRBV28 combines with J gene TRBJ1-5; maybe TRBD1 (6 bases). The germline V and J ends were trimmed by 6 bases and 7 bases, with 19 bases remaining between them. The V gene's germline CDR1 is MDHEN and CDR2 SYDVKM. The CDR3 extends over 15 amino acids. CDR3 DNA sequence: TGTGCCAGCAGCCCTGGGGGGACACGAAGCCAGCCCCAGCATTTT. Its translation: CASSPGGTRSQPQHF. Full variable domain (outside the CDR3, taken from reference TRBV28 and TRBJ1-5): DVKVTQSSRYLVKRTGEKVFLECVQDMDHENMFWYRQDPGLGLRLIYFSYDVKMKEKGDIPEGYSVSREKKERFSLILESASTNQTSMYLCASSPGGTRSQPQHFGDGTRLSIL.

The chain is built from TRBV29-1 and TRBJ2-7; no firm D call. V was clipped by 0 bases and J by 4 bases, with 7 bases between them. In germline, CDR1 is SQVTM, CDR2 ANQGSEA. The CDR3 covers 12 residues. Here the CDR3 reads CSVEDTAYEQYF. The CDR3 bases are TGCAGCGTTGAAGATACAGCTTACGAGCAGTACTTC.

CDR3 sequence reads: CSGKDSNEQFF. CDR3 DNA: TGCAGCGGAAAGGACAGCAATGAGCAGTTCTTC. This sequence joins TRBV29-1 and TRBJ2-1; possibly TRBD1 for D (6 bases). Germline-derived CDR1 and CDR2 are SQVTM and ANQGSEA. The CDR3 is 11 residues long. Trimming removed 7 bases at V and 6 bases at J, with 10 bases between.

Many counts were recorded for this clonotype. V usage is TRBV7-4 and J usage is TRBJ2-1; possible D gene TRBD2, 6 bases. This CDR3 is 17 amino acids long. Trimming cost V 5 bases and J 4 bases, with 21 bases left between them. Germline V gives CDR1 SGHVT, CDR2 SQSDAQ. The CDR3 spells CASSARGGDCPYNEQFF. The CDR3 coding sequence is TGTGCCAGCAGCGCACGTGGCGGGGACTGCCCATACAATGAGCAGTTCTTC.

This chain links TRBV7-2 with TRBJ2-2; the match to TRBD2 covers 8 bases. The CDR3 is 14 residues long. Germline CDR1 is SGHTA and CDR2 is FQGNSA. V dropped 5 bases and J dropped 6; count of bases not matched to a gene: 5. Written as DNA, the CDR3 is TGTGCCAGCAGCCCTCGACTAGCGCCCGGGGAGCTGTTTTTT. As protein: CASSPRLAPGELFF.

The chain links TRBV7-2 to TRBJ2-1; D is ambiguous. Germline assignment: CDR1 SGHTA and CDR2 FQGNSA. V lost 3 bases, J lost 10 bases, and 10 bases lay in between. The CDR3 totals 12 residues. This CDR3 is CASSLTSREQFF. The CDR3 DNA is TGTGCCAGCAGCTTGACCTCGAGGGAGCAGTTCTTC. Combining the CDR3 with reference TRBV7-2 and TRBJ2-1 gives the whole variable domain GAGVSQSPSNKVTEKGKDVELRCDPISGHTALYWYRQSLGQGLEFLIYFQGNSAPDKSGLPSDRFSAERTGGSVSTLTIQRTQQEDSAVYLCASSLTSREQFFGPGTRLTVL.

This clonotype was counted only a few times. V gene TRBV19 combines with J gene TRBJ2-5, with D perhaps TRBD2 (5 bases). Germline-derived CDR1 and CDR2 are LNHDA and SQIVND (reference sequence). Between the trimmed V and J ends, which lost 6 bases and 5 bases, there was a span of 25 bases. This CDR3 is 17 amino acids long. In DNA, the CDR3 is TGTGCCAGTAGCCCAATCCCAATCCTAGCATCCTTGGAGACCCAGTACTTC. Amino acids: CASSPIPILASLETQYF. The full variable domain, its missing parts supplied by reference TRBV19 and TRBJ2-5, is DGGITQSPKYLFRKEGQNVTLSCEQNLNHDAMYWYRQDPGQGLRLIYYSQIVNDFQKGDIAEGYSVSREKKESFPLTVTSAQKNPTAFYLCASSPIPILASLETQYFGPGTRLLVL.

The chain carries TRBV19 and TRBJ2-1; TRBD2 agrees at 8 bases. Losses at the gene ends were 5 bases for V and 5 bases for J; bases not matched to a gene: 8. In germline, CDR1 is LNHDA, CDR2 SQIVND (reference sequence). The CDR3 sequence is 15 residues long. CDR3 sequence (DNA): TGTGCCAGTAGTCCCGCTGCGGGAGGCGACAATGAGCAGTTCTTC. Protein: CASSPAAGGDNEQFF.

This clonotype was seen only a few times. The chain is built from TRBV7-2 and TRBJ2-5; D gene ambiguous. V gave up 6 bases and J gave up 5 bases, with 10 bases separating them. Germline V gene sequence: CDR1 SGHTA, CDR2 FQGNSA. The CDR3 spans 12 residues. The chain's CDR3 is CASSPSHETQYF. The CDR3 DNA reads as TGTGCCAGCAGTCCCTCCCACGAGACCCAGTACTTC.

The table lists this clonotype with many counts. The rearrangement joins TRBV7-2 to TRBJ1-1, with D unresolved. The V end lost 5 bases, the J end lost 1 base, and 8 bases lay between the germline ends. The germline CDR1 and CDR2 sequences are SGHTA and FQGNSA. The CDR3 has 13 residues. CDR3 nucleotide sequence: TGTGCCAGCAGCGCGGGTAGGAACACTGAAGCTTTCTTT. Translating it yields CASSAGRNTEAFF.

The chain couples TRBV19 to TRBJ1-5, with D perhaps matching TRBD1 (6 bases). The length of the CDR3 is 15 residues. The V end lost 3 bases, the J end lost 2 bases, and 11 bases lay between the germline ends. Germline V gene sequence: CDR1 LNHDA, CDR2 SQIVND (reference sequence). CDR3 in DNA: TGTGCCAGTAGTATCCGGGGGCTTGGCAATCAGCCCCAGCATTTT. Its translation: CASSIRGLGNQPQHF.

The rearrangement uses TRBV7-8 and TRBJ1-4, with 9 bases aligning to TRBD1. Trimming removed 5 bases from V and 8 bases from J; junction bases left unmatched: 18. CDR1 is SGHVS, CDR2 FQNEAQ, per germline. The CDR3 runs 18 residues. The CDR3 region is CASSTAGTDRGADEKLFF. The CDR3 DNA follows: TGTGCCAGCAGCACGGCGGGAACCGACAGGGGGGCCGACGAAAAACTGTTTTTT.